This TCR beta chain appears in the sequencing data of a study of vaccination effects on CD4 cells after COVID-19. On the study more broadly: Researchers obtained post-vaccine samples at a median of 72 days past the second dose. Study results and caveats: Late in the post-vaccination period, infection-induced and vaccine-induced clones underwent marked clonal contraction.

This clone appeared once. The antigen is unknown. Sequencing in the ViraFEST assay came after antigen-specific CD4+ T cells had been expanded with viral peptide pools, which were used to stimulate PBMC. The authors isolated CD4+ T cells after about eleven days of culture. Participants were vaccinated with two doses of either the BNT162b2 or mRNA-1273 vaccine. Vaccinated participants had no history of SARS-CoV-2 infection and tested negative for nucleocapsid antibodies. Measured with immunoSEQ multiplex PCR; TCRdb has only the in-frame clones, and not every one. The sample lists approximately 25,000 clones, about 83% occurring once. Germline loops: CDR1 SNHLY, CDR2 FYNNEI. CDR3 size: 14 residues. V lost 5 bases and J lost 1, with 8 bases in between.

The sequence was obtained from a human donor who received a COVID-19 vaccine. Some clones in this sample may be carry-over from other donors' samples. The rearrangement joins TRBV2 to TRBJ2-2; perhaps TRBD1 as D (5 bases). The sequences come from CD4+ T cells from PBMCs cultured with HCoV-NL63 spike peptides, collected after COVID-19 vaccination. The CDR3: CASSMTENTGELFF. The CDR3 DNA sequence: TGTGCCAGCAGTATGACAGAGAACACCGGGGAGCTGTTTTTT.